This TCR beta chain is from a study of blood T cell repertoires in COVID-19. Turning to the study itself: Samples taken during acute and convalescent COVID-19 were collected in the United States, Italy and Spain.

Original processing notes: Reference gene primer amplification gave estimated nucleated cell counts. Generated by immunoSEQ multiplex PCR, the TCRdb table keeps only in-frame clones and is missing some. V, J and clone size were drawn from that table, and D and trimming were deduced from the DNA. The sample includes some 90,000 clones, 89% of them seen just once. V was shortened by 2 bases and J by 6 bases, with 14 bases between the two germline ends. This CDR3 is 14 amino acids long. CDR1 is SGHRS, CDR2 YFSETQ, per germline. This chain links TRBV5-1 with TRBJ1-2, with TRBD1 as a possible D gene (6 bases). Source material: peripheral blood. The sequence was collected from a man aged 50 or older with acute or convalescent COVID-19. The CDR3 loop reads CASSLKASGDGYTF. CDR3 bases: TGCGCCAGCAGCTTAAAGGCTTCAGGGGATGGCTACACCTTC. Combining the CDR3 with reference TRBV5-1 and TRBJ1-2 gives the whole variable domain KAGVTQTPRYLIKTRGQQVTLSCSPISGHRSVSWYQQTPGQGLQFLFEYFSETQRNKGNFPGRFSGRQFSNSRSEMNVSTLELGDSALYLCASSLKASGDGYTFGSGTRLTVV.